Described below is a single T cell receptor (beta chain) sequence and its context. Its target antigen remains unknown. It has no much larger one-base neighbor in the sample; base qualities were not kept. Systemically healthy Caucasian individuals from Russia, 35 to 50 in total and aged about 6 to 90 years, were included as donors. Each donor gave roughly 9.5 milliliters of peripheral blood, collected into EDTA-treated Vacutainer tubes. Ficoll-Paque density-gradient centrifugation was used to isolate PBMCs, with at least 7 million obtained per sample. Total RNA was extracted from PBMCs with Trizol reagent, with at least 5.5 micrograms obtained per sample. The percentages of naive CD45RAhigh/CD27high T cells were determined by flow cytometry on a PBMC aliquot from every donor. This entry comes from a study of blood T cells in healthy people across ages (dated by TCRdb to about 2015). Study-wide context: In model experiments, roughly one uniquely barcoded TCR beta cDNA molecule per two T cells was captured by template switching. The donors were divided into four age groups: young (average around 17 years), middle-aged (approximately 41), aged (approximately 64) and long-lived (roughly 82). Donors of different ages were randomly distributed across sequencing lanes to avoid experimental bias. Using the same blood draw, the study looked at two additional independent replicas of 1 million unique cDNA reads for two donors, one aged 18 to 29 and the other aged 80 or older. The study measured age-related changes in TCR beta repertoire diversity using deep sequencing normalized with unique cDNA molecular identifiers. The full study reports these points: Because the CMV infection status of the donors was unknown, age-related changes in expanded clonotypes may potentially have been confounded. Observed TCR beta diversity per million T cells fell roughly linearly with age, and a significant reduction was already apparent by age around 40. Total diversity estimates from one million sequenced T cells were considered lower bounds and underestimates. Compared with the aged group, the long-lived group had more naive CD4+ T cells, fewer expanded clones and increased TCR diversity, a pattern suggesting age selection. Because profiling used bulk unsorted PBMCs, naive and antigen-experienced compartments could not be compared conclusively. There was a strong correlation between observed TCR beta diversity and the percentage of naive T cells measured by flow cytometry.

Library prep was done by 5' RACE. TCRdb shows the sequencer as Illumina HiSeq 2500. A second PCR of about 6 to 12 cycles was performed with a sample-barcoded 5' primer and a J-beta primer mix. A template-switch 5' adaptor carrying 12 random nucleotides introduced a unique molecular identifier onto each TCR beta cDNA molecule. At least 3 million CDR3-containing paired-end reads were obtained from each sample. First-strand cDNA synthesis was performed from all RNA using the Mint cDNA synthesis kit, with priming by a TRBC-specific oligonucleotide. Following uracil-DNA glycosylase treatment, a first 18-cycle PCR with universal primers M1SS and BC2_uni_R was performed on all cDNA. The study's own analysis went as follows. Normalization of each sample was performed by random selection of 1 million high-quality reads, each carrying a distinct molecular identifier. Reads sharing molecular identifiers were discarded rather than binned into consensus sequences. MiTCR, set to a Q25 quality threshold and the strictest error-elimination algorithm, was used for CDR3 identification, clonotype clustering and error correction. A nonparametric unseen species model with Euler transformation was used to estimate lower-bound total TCR beta diversity. Through fastp at Q25 and MiXCR, TCRdb rebuilt clones from the public reads, retaining in-frame beta chains. Each record represents a unique CDR3 protein, reported with the most common genes and DNA among its rows. The V and J calls and clone size come from TCRdb's table, not from the authors' own analysis. The sample table lists 1.5 million to 2 million distinct CDR3 sequences, 34% of them with a count of one. Of the sample, 11% falls within the top ten clones.

V was cut back by 3 bases and J by 8 bases, leaving a gap of 28 bases between them. From the germline V gene (reference sequence), CDR1 is LGHDT and CDR2 is YNNKEL. Counted from cysteine to phenylalanine, this CDR3 has 18 amino acids. Left in the record is the CDR3 DNA by itself, 54 bases read in frame from the first base. This TCR derives from a woman younger than 45 in good health. The chain employs TRBV3-1 and TRBJ1-2, with a weak D call of TRBD1 (5 bases match). The sequencing sample was made of blood. The DNA reads as follows: TGTGCCAGCAGCCAGGATCCCCCCCCCTCCCGGGGGGTTGAAGGCTACACCTTC. Translated, this is CASSQDPPPSRGVEGYTF.